One T cell receptor (beta chain) is described in this entry. Generated by immunoSEQ multiplex PCR, the TCRdb table keeps only in-frame clones and is missing some. The repertoire holds fewer than 75,000 clones, with approximately 91% as singletons. The sample belongs to a study of OX40 agonist ivuxolimab in advanced cancers. Study-wide context: Ivuxolimab was administered intravenously to patients at 0.01 to 10 mg/kg every 2 weeks.

The CDR3 contains 18 residues. Germline CDR1 and CDR2: SGHKS and YYEKEE (reference sequence). Trimming pared 4 bases from V and 0 bases from J, leaving 20 bases between. The sequence was obtained from an adult with an advanced solid tumor such as melanoma, head and neck, liver or kidney cancer. This chain links TRBV5-5 with TRBJ1-3; unclear D gene. This material consisted of CD4+ or CD8+ T cells sorted from blood, taken in a trial of the OX40 agonist ivuxolimab. CDR3 nucleotide sequence: TGTGCCAGCAGCCCTCGGGCCGCTACGAGCTTCTCTGGAAACACCATATATTTT. Its translation is CASSPRAATSFSGNTIYF.